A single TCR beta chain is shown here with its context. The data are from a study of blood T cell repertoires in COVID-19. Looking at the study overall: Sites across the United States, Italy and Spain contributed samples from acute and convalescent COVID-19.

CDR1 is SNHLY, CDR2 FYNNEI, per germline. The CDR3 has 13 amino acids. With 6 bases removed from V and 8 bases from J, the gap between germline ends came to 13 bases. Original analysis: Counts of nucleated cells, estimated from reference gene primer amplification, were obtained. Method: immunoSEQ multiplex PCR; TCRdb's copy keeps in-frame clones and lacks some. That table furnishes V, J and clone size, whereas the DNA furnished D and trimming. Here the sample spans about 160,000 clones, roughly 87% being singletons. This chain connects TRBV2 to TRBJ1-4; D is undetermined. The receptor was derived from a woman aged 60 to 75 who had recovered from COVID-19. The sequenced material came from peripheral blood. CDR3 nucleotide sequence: TGTGCCAGCAGGGGAGGGCTTCTCGAAAAACTGTTTTTT. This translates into CASRGGLLEKLFF.